Below are 16 T cell receptor beta chains sequenced from a single sample in a study of spatial heterogeneity in lung cancer (dated by TCRdb to the late 2010s). Receptor libraries were prepared by 5' RACE. The data were produced on a NextSeq 500. TCRdb trimmed the raw reads at Q25, called clones with MiXCR and kept productive beta chains. When rows share a CDR3 protein, they turn into one entry using the most common DNA and genes. Recorded for this sample are around 13,000 distinct CDR3 sequences; 5.1% of them occurred a single time. The top ten constitute around 27% of the sample. No antigen has been assigned to these receptors. Overall results and qualifications from the work: A correlation was observed between the number of expanded intratumoral alpha and beta TCRs and the tumor nonsynonymous mutation count.

The time point label for this specimen denotes: sample taken at primary tumor resection. The sequenced sample was lung tumor tissue, obtained at surgery. Receptors originate from a male donor with early-stage non-small cell lung cancer.

In its sample, this clonotype was seen a few times. Found in a library prepared for alpha chains, this beta chain is an off-target read, and its abundance has little meaning. The chain recombines TRBV18 with TRBJ1-5, with 7 bases aligning to TRBD1. The CDR3 runs 13 residues. J lost 3 bases, V lost 9 bases, and 5 bases had no gene match. CDR1 KGHSH and CDR2 LQKENI come from the germline V gene. CDR3 bases: TGTGCCAGTAGACAGGGTCCCAATCAGCCCCAGCATTTT. Its translation: CASRQGPNQPQHF.

Ten or more counts support this clonotype. The library was built for alpha chains, so this beta chain is an off-target read and its size means little. The rearrangement uses TRBV11-2 and TRBJ2-1; D gene unclear. The CDR3 consists of 13 residues. Germline V gene lookup returns CDR1 SGHAT and CDR2 FQNNGV. Trimming took off 1 base at V and 7 bases at J, with 8 bases between the two ends. DNA of the CDR3: TGTGCCAGCAGCTTAGGATCAAGAAATGAGCAGTTCTTC. Translated: CASSLGSRNEQFF.

This clonotype was picked up many times. This beta chain lies outside the target of a library built for alpha chains; its clone size means little. V usage is TRBV6-5 and J usage is TRBJ2-6, with D possibly being TRBD1 (5 bases). Germline CDR1 and CDR2: MNHEY and SVGAGI. The CDR3 sequence is 15 residues long. Trimming removed 8 bases from V and 0 bases from J, with 11 bases in between. In DNA form, the CDR3 reads TGTGCCAGCGGACAAGTCAACTCTGGGGCCAACGTCCTGACTTTC. It is translated as CASGQVNSGANVLTF.

There are a few counts of this clonotype. This beta chain is an off-target read within a library intended for alpha chains, so its frequency means little. V and J are TRBV9 and TRBJ2-3; D is uncertain. The germline V and J ends were trimmed by 4 bases and 3 bases, with 12 bases remaining between them. This CDR3 has 14 amino acids. Germline CDR1 and CDR2: SGDLS and YYNGEE. The CDR3 region has the DNA TGTGCCAGCAGCTTTGATGGGCGGACAGATACGCAGTATTTT. This encodes CASSFDGRTDTQYF.

Judged by abundance, this clonotype is medium-sized (0.01 to 0.1%). Within a library made for alpha chains, this beta chain is off target, and its count is uninformative. V gene TRBV7-2 combines with J gene TRBJ2-1; 9 bases line up with TRBD2. After removal of 2 bases from V and 1 base from J, the junction contained 6 bases not matched to a gene. Per germline, CDR1 SGHTA and CDR2 FQGNSA. The CDR3 consists of 17 residues. CDR3 protein: CASSLLPSGESYNEQFF. In nucleotides, the CDR3 is TGTGCCAGCAGCTTACTTCCTAGCGGGGAATCCTACAATGAGCAGTTCTTC.

A note on this clonotype: Little can be read into the size of this beta chain, an off-target read in a library designed for alpha chains. The chain has TRBV24-1 and TRBJ2-7, with TRBD1 matching 10 bases. The CDR3 spans 16 residues. Trimming took 4 bases from V and 0 from J; bases not matched to a gene: 5. CDR1 is KGHDR and CDR2 is SFDVKD in the germline V gene. The CDR3 loop is CATSDARDRGSYEQYF. The DNA for the CDR3 is TGTGCCACCAGTGACGCCCGGGACAGGGGCTCCTACGAGCAGTACTTC.

This clonotype was found a few times. This beta chain is a stray sequence in a library constructed for alpha chains; its clone size is not meaningful. This rearrangement joins TRBV11-2 to TRBJ2-1, with 8 bases identical to TRBD2. J gave up 0 bases and V 5 bases, and 3 bases lay outside the gene matches. The CDR3 sequence is 15 residues long. From germline, CDR1 is SGHAT and CDR2 FQNNGV. The CDR3 here is CASSVGTSSYNEQFF. In DNA form, the CDR3 reads TGTGCCAGCAGCGTAGGGACTAGCTCCTACAATGAGCAGTTCTTC.

This clonotype has a count of ten or more. This beta chain represents an off-target read in a library built for alpha chains; its size is of limited meaning. This chain links TRBV3-1 with TRBJ2-7; D is perhaps TRBD2 (6 bases). From germline, CDR1 is LGHDT and CDR2 YNNKEL (reference sequence). V gave up 0 bases and J gave up 3 bases, with 15 bases separating them. The CDR3 contains 16 residues. The DNA for the CDR3 is TGTGCCAGCAGCCAAGATGATTTGGAGGGAATCTACGAGCAGTACTTC. The encoded protein is CASSQDDLEGIYEQYF.

This clonotype was recorded at least ten times. Found in a library prepared for alpha chains, this beta chain is an off-target read, and its abundance has little meaning. V usage is TRBV20-1 and J usage is TRBJ2-1; TRBD2 matches 8 bases. This CDR3 contains 15 residues. CDR1 is DFQATT, CDR2 SNEGSKA, per germline (reference sequence). Germline trimming cut 3 bases from V and 7 bases from J; bases unmatched to any gene: 11. The chain's CDR3 is CSASPGTRSRNEQFF. CDR3 sequence (DNA): TGCAGTGCTAGTCCCGGGACTAGGTCTCGGAATGAGCAGTTCTTC.

This clonotype was seen ten or more times. The library was prepared for alpha chains; this beta chain is a stray read, so its frequency means little. The chain uses TRBV3-1 and TRBJ2-3; D ambiguous. The CDR3 is 15 residues long. Deletions cut 1 base from V and 0 bases from J, with 8 bases between. Germline V gene data show CDR1 as LGHDT and CDR2 as YNNKEL (reference sequence). As DNA, the CDR3 is TGTGCCAGCAGCCAAGGCGGCACTAGCACAGATACGCAGTATTTT. Translating it yields CASSQGGTSTDTQYF.

This clonotype is classed as medium-sized. The library was prepared for alpha chains; this beta chain is a stray read, so its frequency means little. The CDR3 DNA sequence: TGTGCCAGCAGCTTGTGGCTGAGCTCCTACAATGAGCAGTTCTTC. This translates into CASSLWLSSYNEQFF. The chain links TRBV7-9 to TRBJ2-1; D uncertain. With 3 bases removed from V and 0 bases from J, the gap between germline ends came to 9 bases. CDR1 SEHNR and CDR2 FQNEAQ come from the germline V gene (reference sequence). The CDR3 is made up of 15 amino acids.

The sample holds many counts of this clonotype. This beta chain came through as a stray read in a library set up for alpha chains, and its size says little. This chain joins TRBV5-1 and TRBJ2-7; tentative D call: TRBD1 (6 bases). The CDR3 spans 14 residues. CDR1 SGHRS and CDR2 YFSETQ come from the germline V gene. V was clipped by 1 base and J by 2 bases, with 10 bases between them. The CDR3 loop reads CASSLWGHPYEQYF. CDR3 coding DNA: TGCGCCAGCAGCTTGTGGGGGCACCCCTACGAGCAGTACTTC.

There are a few counts of this clonotype. Because this beta chain is a stray read in a library intended to capture alpha chains, its abundance should not be given much weight. The genes are TRBV11-3 and TRBJ2-2, with D tentatively TRBD2 (5 bases). With 5 bases removed from V and 0 bases from J, the gap between germline ends came to 7 bases. CDR1 SGHNT and CDR2 YENEEA come from the germline V gene. This CDR3 has 14 amino acids. CDR3 loop: CASSRGPNTGELFF. CDR3 coding DNA: TGTGCCAGCAGCCGCGGGCCGAACACCGGGGAGCTGTTTTTT. Drawing the rest from reference TRBV11-3 and TRBJ2-2, the complete variable domain is EAGVVQSPRYKIIEKKQPVAFWCNPISGHNTLYWYLQNLGQGPELLIRYENEEAVDDSQLPKDRFSAERLKGVDSTLKIQPAELGDSAVYLCASSRGPNTGELFFGEGSRLTVL.

By its share, this clonotype is medium-sized (0.01 to 0.1%). This beta chain came through as a stray read in a library set up for alpha chains, and its size says little. The chain uses TRBV20-1 and TRBJ2-2, with no clear D. Germline CDR1 is DFQATT and CDR2 is SNEGSKA (reference sequence). CDR3 length: 12 residues. Trimming took off 4 bases at V and 4 bases at J, with 7 bases between the two ends. The CDR3 coding sequence is TGCAGTGCTAAGGGTTTCACCGGGGAGCTGTTTTTT. Translating gives CSAKGFTGELFF.

This clonotype was seen at least ten times. This beta chain slipped into a library made for alpha chains as a stray read, so its size is not meaningful. V is TRBV5-4 and J is TRBJ1-2; 8 bases map to TRBD1. Germline CDR1 is SGHNT and CDR2 is YYREEE (reference sequence). The CDR3 sequence is 14 residues long. V was clipped by 4 bases and J by 2 bases; unmatched bases: 4. CDR3 DNA: TGTGCCAGCAGCGCCGGACAGGGAAACTATGGCTACACCTTC. Translated: CASSAGQGNYGYTF.

This clonotype was seen ten or more times. This beta chain turned up in a library designed for alpha chains; as an off-target read, its abundance says little. The chain couples TRBV15 to TRBJ1-5; D is unclear. This CDR3 has 13 residues. Germline CDR1 and CDR2: LNHNV and YYDKDF (reference sequence). V lost 0 bases and J 6 bases, leaving 6 bases between the germline ends. The CDR3 sequence is CATSRDVGQPQHF. In nucleotides, the CDR3 is TGTGCCACCAGCAGAGATGTAGGTCAGCCCCAGCATTTT.